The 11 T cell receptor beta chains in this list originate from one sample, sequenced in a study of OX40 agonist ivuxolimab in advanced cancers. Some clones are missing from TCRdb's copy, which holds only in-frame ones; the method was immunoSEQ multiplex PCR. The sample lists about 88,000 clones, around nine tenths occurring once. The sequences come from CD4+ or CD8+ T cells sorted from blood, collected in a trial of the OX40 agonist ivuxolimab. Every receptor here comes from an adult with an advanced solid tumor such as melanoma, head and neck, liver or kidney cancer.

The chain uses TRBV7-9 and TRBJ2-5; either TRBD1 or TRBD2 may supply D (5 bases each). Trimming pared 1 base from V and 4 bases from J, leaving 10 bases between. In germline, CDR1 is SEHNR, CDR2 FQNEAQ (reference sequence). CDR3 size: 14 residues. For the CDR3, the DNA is TGTGCCAGCAGCTTAGGGTCAGGGAGAGAGACCCAGTACTTC. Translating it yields CASSLGSGRETQYF.

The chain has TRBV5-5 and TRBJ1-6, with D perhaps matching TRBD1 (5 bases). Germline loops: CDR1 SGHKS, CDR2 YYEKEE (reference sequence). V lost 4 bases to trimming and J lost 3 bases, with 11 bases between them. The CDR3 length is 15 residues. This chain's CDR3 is CASSTDGGYNSPLHF. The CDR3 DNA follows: TGTGCCAGCAGCACCGACGGGGGCTATAATTCACCCCTCCACTTT.

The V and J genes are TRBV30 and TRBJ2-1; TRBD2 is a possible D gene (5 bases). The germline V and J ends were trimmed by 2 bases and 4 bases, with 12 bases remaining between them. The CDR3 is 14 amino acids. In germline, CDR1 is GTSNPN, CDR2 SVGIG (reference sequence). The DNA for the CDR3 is TGTGCCTGGAGTATAGGACGGGGTTACAATGAGCAGTTCTTC. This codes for CAWSIGRGYNEQFF.

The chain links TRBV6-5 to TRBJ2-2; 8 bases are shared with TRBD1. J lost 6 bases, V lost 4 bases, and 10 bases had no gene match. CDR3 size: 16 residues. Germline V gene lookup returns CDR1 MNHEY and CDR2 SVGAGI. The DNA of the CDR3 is TGTGCCAGCAGTTCCTTCCGGACAGGGTGGGCCGGGGAGCTGTTTTTT. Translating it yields CASSSFRTGWAGELFF.

CDR3 amino acids: CASSPTAGSQDEKLFF. The CDR3 DNA reads TGCGCCAGCAGCCCCACGGCAGGAAGTCAGGATGAAAAACTGTTTTTT. This sequence joins TRBV4-3 and TRBJ1-4; D uncertain. Trimming stripped 4 bases from V and 6 bases from J, with 18 bases between. Germline-derived CDR1 and CDR2 are LGHNA and YSLEER. The CDR3 is 16 amino acids.

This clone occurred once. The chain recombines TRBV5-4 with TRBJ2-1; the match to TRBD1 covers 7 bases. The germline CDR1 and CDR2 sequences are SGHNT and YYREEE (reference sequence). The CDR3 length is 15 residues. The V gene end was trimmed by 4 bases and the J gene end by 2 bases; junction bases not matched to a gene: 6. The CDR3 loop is CASSRDREPYNEQFF. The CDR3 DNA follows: TGTGCCAGCAGCCGAGACAGGGAGCCCTACAATGAGCAGTTCTTC.

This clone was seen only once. The CDR3 nucleotides are TGTGCCAGCAGTCCTAAAATTCAGTACTTC. It is translated as CASSPKIQYF. The chain has TRBV6-1 and TRBJ2-4, with D unclear. The V end was cut by 5 bases, the J end by 10 bases, with 6 bases between. Germline V gene data show CDR1 as MNHNS and CDR2 as SASEGT. CDR3 length: 10 residues.

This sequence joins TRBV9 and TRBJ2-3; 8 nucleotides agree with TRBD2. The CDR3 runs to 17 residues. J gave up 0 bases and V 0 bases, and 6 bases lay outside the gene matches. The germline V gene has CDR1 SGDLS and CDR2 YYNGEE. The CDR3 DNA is TGTGCCAGCAGCGTAGGGGATAGCGGGACCAGCACAGATACGCAGTATTTT. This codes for CASSVGDSGTSTDTQYF. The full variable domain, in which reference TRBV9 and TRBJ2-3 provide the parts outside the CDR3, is DSGVTQTPKHLITATGQRVTLRCSPRSGDLSVYWYQQSLDQGLQFLIQYYNGEERAKGNILERFSAQQFPDLHSELNLSSLELGDSALYFCASSVGDSGTSTDTQYFGPGTRLTVL.

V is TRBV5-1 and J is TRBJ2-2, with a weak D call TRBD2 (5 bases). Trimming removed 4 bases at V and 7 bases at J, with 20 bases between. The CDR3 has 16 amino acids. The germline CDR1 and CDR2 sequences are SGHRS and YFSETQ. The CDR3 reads CASSPGERITGGELFF. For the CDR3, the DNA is TGCGCCAGCAGCCCCGGGGAGAGGATCACCGGCGGGGAGCTGTTTTTT.

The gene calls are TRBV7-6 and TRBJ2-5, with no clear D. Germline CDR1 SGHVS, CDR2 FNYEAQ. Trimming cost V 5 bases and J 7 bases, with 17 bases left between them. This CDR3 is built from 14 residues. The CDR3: CASSPTDGVGTQYF. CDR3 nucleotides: TGTGCCAGCAGCCCGACGGACGGAGTGGGGACCCAGTACTTC.

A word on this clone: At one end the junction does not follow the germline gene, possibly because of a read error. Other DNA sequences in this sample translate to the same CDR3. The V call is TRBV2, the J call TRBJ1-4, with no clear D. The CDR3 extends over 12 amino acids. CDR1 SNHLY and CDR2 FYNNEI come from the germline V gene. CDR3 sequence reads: CATNMANEKLFF. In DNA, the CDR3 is TGCGCCACGAACATGGCTAATGAAAAACTGTTTTTT. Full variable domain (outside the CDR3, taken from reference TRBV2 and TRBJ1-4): EPEVTQTPSHQVTQMGQEVILRCVPISNHLYFYWYRQILGQKVEFLVSFYNNEISEKSEIFDDQFSVERPDGSNFTLKIRSTKLEDSAMYFCATNMANEKLFFGSGTQLSVL.